Shown below are 21 T cell receptor beta chains from a single sample sequenced in a study of blood T cell repertoires in COVID-19. This table comes from immunoSEQ multiplex PCR, and its TCRdb copy is limited to in-frame clones, with some not included. The sample has fewer than 300,000 clones, approximately 91% seen once. Sequencing was carried out using PBMCs or T cells enriched from blood (not recorded which). Receptors were obtained from a woman in her 40s with acute COVID-19.

V and J are TRBV2 and TRBJ1-6; 7 bases agree with TRBD1. The germline V gene encodes CDR1 SNHLY and CDR2 FYNNEI. This CDR3 comprises 13 residues. Trimming at V came to 4 bases and at J to 10 bases, leaving 4 bases not matched to a gene. The CDR3 nucleotides read TGTGCCAGCAGTGGACCAGGGGGATCACCCCTCCACTTT. Translated: CASSGPGGSPLHF.

The rearrangement joins TRBV11-2 to TRBJ2-1; TRBD2 matches 11 bases. Germline V gives CDR1 SGHAT, CDR2 FQNNGV. The CDR3 is 15 residues long. V dropped 2 bases and J dropped 9; count of bases not matched to a gene: 6. CDR3 sequence reads: CASSLTVLAGGEQFF. The CDR3 bases are TGTGCCAGCAGCTTAACGGTGCTAGCGGGAGGTGAGCAGTTCTTC. The entire variable domain, with the rest obtained from reference TRBV11-2 and TRBJ2-1, is as follows: EAGVAQSPRYKIIEKRQSVAFWCNPISGHATLYWYQQILGQGPKLLIQFQNNGVVDDSQLPKDRFSAERLKGVDSTLKIQPAKLEDSAVYLCASSLTVLAGGEQFFGPGTRLTVL.

This clone was detected once. The rearrangement links TRBV6-5 to TRBJ1-4, with 9 nucleotides matching TRBD1. The trim removed 6 bases at V and 4 bases at J, leaving 6 bases unmatched. The V gene's germline CDR1 is MNHEY and CDR2 SVGAGI. The CDR3 runs 15 residues. CDR3 sequence reads: CASRPPGQGNEKLFF. Written as DNA, the CDR3 is TGTGCCAGCAGGCCCCCGGGACAGGGTAATGAAAAACTGTTTTTT.

The chain has TRBV7-2 and TRBJ1-2, with D unresolved. This CDR3 has 15 residues. With 2 bases removed from V and 7 bases from J, the gap between germline ends came to 17 bases. Germline V gene sequence: CDR1 SGHTA, CDR2 FQGNSA. CDR3: CASSLSNTDAGGYTF. Here the CDR3 DNA reads TGTGCCAGCAGCTTATCAAATACCGACGCAGGTGGCTACACCTTC. The entire variable domain, with the rest obtained from reference TRBV7-2 and TRBJ1-2, is as follows: GAGVSQSPSNKVTEKGKDVELRCDPISGHTALYWYRQSLGQGLEFLIYFQGNSAPDKSGLPSDRFSAERTGGSVSTLTIQRTQQEDSAVYLCASSLSNTDAGGYTFGSGTRLTVV.

The chain is built from TRBV24-1 and TRBJ2-3, with 8 bases that match TRBD2. V shed 2 bases, J shed 2 bases, and the junction held 8 bases outside the gene matches. This CDR3 has 17 residues. Germline CDR1 and CDR2: KGHDR and SFDVKD. In nucleotides, the CDR3 is TGTGCCACCAGTGATTCGGGACTAGGCTATAACACAGATACGCAGTATTTT. Residues: CATSDSGLGYNTDTQYF.

CDR3 protein: CASSSKTRQGINYEQYF. CDR3 nucleotides: TGTGCCAGCAGCTCCAAAACAAGACAGGGAATAAATTACGAGCAGTACTTC. V is TRBV7-9 and J is TRBJ2-7, with 7 positions matching TRBD1. Germline assignment: CDR1 SEHNR and CDR2 FQNEAQ (reference sequence). This CDR3 region has 17 residues. V shed 4 bases, J shed 4 bases, and the junction held 16 bases outside the gene matches.

This rearrangement joins TRBV2 to TRBJ2-7; 7 nucleotides align to TRBD2. Unmatched junction bases numbered 7, after V lost 2 bases and J lost 3 bases. The CDR3 is 15 amino acids. Germline-derived CDR1 and CDR2 are SNHLY and FYNNEI. In DNA, the CDR3 is TGTGCCAGCAGTGAAAGGGAGGGAAACATCTACGAGCAGTACTTC. Translation gives CASSEREGNIYEQYF.

This chain joins TRBV3-1 (or the pseudogene TRBV3-2) and TRBJ1-4; D is perhaps TRBD1 (6 bases). Trimming pared 1 base from V and 11 bases from J, leaving 11 bases between. The CDR3 is 13 amino acids. The germline CDR1 and CDR2 sequences are LGHDT and YNNKEL (reference sequence). DNA of the CDR3: TGTGCCAGCAGCCAAGTGGGACAAGGTAAACTGTTTTTT. Amino acid sequence: CASSQVGQGKLFF.

This clone was counted a single time. The V and J genes are TRBV25-1 and TRBJ1-1, with D perhaps TRBD1 (5 bases). V gave up 7 bases and J gave up 5 bases, with 14 bases separating them. The CDR3 covers 13 residues. The germline V gene has CDR1 MGHDK and CDR2 SYGVNS. CDR3 bases: TGTGCCAGCACCCCTAAGGGGCGTACTGAAGCTTTCTTT. It translates to CASTPKGRTEAFF.

This clone showed up just once. The chain couples TRBV18 to TRBJ2-7; D remains ambiguous. The CDR3 is 12 residues long. Germline V CDR1 and CDR2: KGHSH, LQKENI. The V end lost 2 bases, the J end lost 3 bases, and 5 bases lay between the germline ends. Written as DNA, the CDR3 is TGTGCCAGCTCACCATCGTTCTACGAGCAGTACTTC. It specifies CASSPSFYEQYF.

J is TRBJ1-2 and V is TRBV5-1; 7 positions match TRBD1. J was trimmed by 8 bases and V by 2 bases; bases with no gene match: 3. The CDR3 runs 12 residues. The germline gives CDR1 SGHRS, CDR2 YFSETQ. CDR3 in DNA: TGCGCCAGCAGCTTCACAGGGGTCGGCTACACCTTC. Translation gives CASSFTGVGYTF.

This clone was counted once. V is TRBV3-1 (or the pseudogene TRBV3-2) and J is TRBJ1-2; no clear D. With 1 base removed from V and 4 bases from J, the gap between germline ends came to 7 bases. The CDR3 sequence is 13 residues long. Germline lookup yields CDR1 LGHDT and CDR2 YNNKEL (reference sequence). The CDR3 DNA follows: TGTGCCAGCAGCCAAGGCGGCGCCTATGGCTACACCTTC. This codes for CASSQGGAYGYTF.

The chain links TRBV5-1 to TRBJ1-1, with a weak D call TRBD1 (6 bases). The CDR3 extends over 14 amino acids. The V gene's germline CDR1 is SGHRS and CDR2 YFSETQ. The germline V and J ends were trimmed by 1 base and 4 bases, with 11 bases remaining between them. Here the CDR3 DNA reads TGCGCCAGCAGCTTGACAGGGTCGGGCACTGAAGCTTTCTTT. It codes for CASSLTGSGTEAFF. Drawing the rest from reference TRBV5-1 and TRBJ1-1, the complete variable domain is KAGVTQTPRYLIKTRGQQVTLSCSPISGHRSVSWYQQTPGQGLQFLFEYFSETQRNKGNFPGRFSGRQFSNSRSEMNVSTLELGDSALYLCASSLTGSGTEAFFGQGTRLTVV.

The chain employs TRBV15 and TRBJ2-1; D may be TRBD1 (5 bases). Trimming pared 6 bases from V and 2 bases from J, leaving 11 bases between. The germline CDR1 and CDR2 sequences are LNHNV and YYDKDF (reference sequence). The CDR3 loop spans 14 amino acids. In DNA form, the CDR3 reads TGTGCCACCAGGGAAAGGACAACCTACAATGAGCAGTTCTTC. As protein: CATRERTTYNEQFF.

The chain employs TRBV16 and TRBJ2-1; the D is unclear. Trimming removed 1 base from V and 9 bases from J, with 7 bases in between. The germline V gene encodes CDR1 KGHSY and CDR2 FQNENV. This CDR3 spans 12 amino acids. CDR3 bases: TGTGCCAGCAGCCAATTAGCTATTGAGCAGTTCTTC. Translating it yields CASSQLAIEQFF.

This chain connects TRBV19 to TRBJ1-5; 9 nucleotides agree with TRBD1. Germline CDR1 and CDR2: LNHDA and SQIVND (reference sequence). After removal of 8 bases from V and 0 bases from J, the junction contained 5 bases not matched to a gene. CDR3 length: 15 amino acids. DNA for the CDR3: TGTGCCAGTTCCGACAGGGGGTCTAGCAATCAGCCCCAGCATTTT. It specifies CASSDRGSSNQPQHF.

The gene calls are TRBV28 and TRBJ2-4, with a tentative D call TRBD2 (6 bases). The CDR3 consists of 16 residues. Germline lookup yields CDR1 MDHEN and CDR2 SYDVKM. Trimming removed 6 bases at V and 0 bases at J, with 15 bases between. The CDR3 nucleotides are TGTGCCAGCAGCGGGTGGAGGGCACTAGCCAAAAACATTCAGTACTTC. Protein product: CASSGWRALAKNIQYF.

V is TRBV11-3 and J is TRBJ1-3, with D possibly being TRBD1 (6 bases). CDR1 SGHNT and CDR2 YENEEA come from the germline V gene. This CDR3 is built from 16 residues. Trimming took off 6 bases at V and 0 bases at J, with 15 bases between the two ends. Here the CDR3 DNA reads TGTGCCAGCAGATCACAGGGTGTGGGCTCTGGAAACACCATATATTTT. It specifies CASRSQGVGSGNTIYF.

The chain is built from TRBV4-2 and TRBJ2-1; 7 bases are a match to TRBD1. This CDR3 region has 16 residues. Germline V gene data show CDR1 as LGHNA and CDR2 as YNFKEQ. V trimming: 1 base; J trimming: 6 bases; junction bases outside the gene matches: 9. The CDR3 protein is CASSQGTGNSGNEQFF. As DNA, the CDR3 is TGTGCCAGCAGCCAAGGGACAGGTAATTCGGGCAATGAGCAGTTCTTC.

The V gene is TRBV11-3, the J gene TRBJ2-2, with a possible D match to TRBD2 (6 bases). Germline V gives CDR1 SGHNT, CDR2 YENEEA. The CDR3 length is 18 residues. Trimming removed 5 bases from V and 2 bases from J, with 21 bases in between. The CDR3: CASSPTAFQRVNTGELFF. The CDR3 bases are TGTGCCAGCAGCCCCACCGCGTTCCAGCGGGTCAACACCGGGGAGCTGTTTTTT. The whole variable domain, filled in from reference TRBV11-3 and TRBJ2-2, reads EAGVVQSPRYKIIEKKQPVAFWCNPISGHNTLYWYLQNLGQGPELLIRYENEEAVDDSQLPKDRFSAERLKGVDSTLKIQPAELGDSAVYLCASSPTAFQRVNTGELFFGEGSRLTVL.

The chain couples TRBV28 to TRBJ1-2; TRBD1 matches at 8 bases. V lost 4 bases to trimming and J lost 8 bases; unmatched junction nucleotides: 12. This CDR3 region has 15 residues. The germline CDR1 and CDR2 sequences are MDHEN and SYDVKM. In nucleotides, the CDR3 is TGTGCCAGCAGTTCCACTGGGACAGGTACGAGAGGCTACACCTTC. This gives the protein CASSSTGTGTRGYTF.